The clone carrying this T cell receptor beta chain was seen a single time. The sample is drawn from a study of blood T cell repertoires in COVID-19. The wider study: PBMCs, B-cell-depleted T cells, or T cells were the source of the cDNA or gDNA that made up the material.

The CDR3 loop spans 13 amino acids. Trimming took 6 bases from V and 5 from J; bases not matched to a gene: 6. The germline V gene has CDR1 SGHNT and CDR2 YYREEE (reference sequence). Using immunoSEQ multiplex PCR, the repertoire was profiled, and TCRdb retains in-frame clones only, with some absent. The repertoire holds roughly 150,000 clones, 88% seen once, with more than 2% in the top ten. This TCR derives from a man aged 50 or older who had recovered from COVID-19. The gene calls are TRBV5-4 and TRBJ2-5; 8 positions agree with TRBD1. The source material was peripheral blood. For the CDR3, the DNA is TGTGCCAGCACCCAGGACAGGGCGGAGACCCAGTACTTC. This sequence encodes CASTQDRAETQYF.